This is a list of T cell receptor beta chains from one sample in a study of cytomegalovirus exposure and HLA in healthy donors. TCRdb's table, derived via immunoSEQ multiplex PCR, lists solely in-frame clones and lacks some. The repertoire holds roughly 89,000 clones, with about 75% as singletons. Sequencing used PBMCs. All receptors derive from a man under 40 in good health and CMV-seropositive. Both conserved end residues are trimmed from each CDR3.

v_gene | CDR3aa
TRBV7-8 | ASSPDRAARNTTY
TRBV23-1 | ARPRGVRAKNIQY
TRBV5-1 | ASSLLGADTQY
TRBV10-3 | AIRRTSGNTGELF
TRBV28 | ASSPRAGTGGFYNSPLH
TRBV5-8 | ASSVGTPTQY
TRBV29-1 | SATGGGTGRTGELF
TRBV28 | ASSSPGTGSYYGYT
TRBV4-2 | ASSQHRGGGDEQF
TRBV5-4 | ASSPDRDYEQY
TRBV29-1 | SVEADRNIQY
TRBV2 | ASEDRSLAKNIQY
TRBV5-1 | ASSLGYRQSLF
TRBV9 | ASSTSRGTQY
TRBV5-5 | ASSLDRGQPQH
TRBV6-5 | ASSHSSGANVLT
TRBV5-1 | ASRPEVEQY
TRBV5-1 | ASSPNPTGNTGELF
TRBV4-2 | ASSQRTGSNSPLH
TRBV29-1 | SVGGTGNYGYT
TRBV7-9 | ASSSFSYEQY
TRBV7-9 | ASSQLGDIQETQY
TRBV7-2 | ASSLKVTQY
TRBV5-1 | ASSPGTARNTIY
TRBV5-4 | ASSRRETYEQY
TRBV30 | AWSVGAAGGTQY
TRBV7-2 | ASKTGGLDTQY
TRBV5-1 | ASSLYGQTLGSYT
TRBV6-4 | ASSDFDRVTSSDTEAF
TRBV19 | ASKGQGHNEQF
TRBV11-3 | ASSLGLGGAANTGELF
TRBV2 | ASRATGQRQRGTYEQY
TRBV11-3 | ASSGTGVEQF
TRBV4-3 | ASSQEPGLSTEAF
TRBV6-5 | ASSYSNRGRYEQY
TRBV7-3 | ASSSVGATDTQY
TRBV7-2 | ASSLGLAGGIDTQY
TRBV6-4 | ASSPGQASYGYT
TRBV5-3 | ARSRGLAGRSWQF
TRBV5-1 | ASSKNQETQY
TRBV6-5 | ASSRDRDPNQPQH
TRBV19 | ASSILQSGANVLT
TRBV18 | ASSQGGQETQY